The 22 T cell receptor beta chains below all came from one sample that was sequenced in a study of blood T cells in healthy people across ages. It was with a sample-barcoded 5' primer and a J-beta primer mix that a second PCR of about 6 to 12 cycles was run. TCRdb reprocessed the 5' RACE reads with MiXCR, giving one entry per CDR3 protein. The table includes about 930,000 distinct CDR3 sequences, roughly 28% detected once. The data also belong to a second study, concerning T cells of mothers and their children.

Specimen: blood. These receptors originate from a middle-aged woman in good health.

In this sample, this clonotype turned up a few times. The rearrangement joins TRBV27 to TRBJ1-5; D might be TRBD1 (5 bases). V was clipped by 8 bases and J by 12 bases, with 14 bases between them. CDR3 length: 11 amino acids. CDR1 MNHEY and CDR2 SMNVEV come from the germline V gene (reference sequence). This chain's CDR3 is CASSGGALQHF. The CDR3 DNA sequence: TGTGCCAGCTCGGGAGGGGCTCTCCAGCATTTT.

The chain recombines TRBV7-6 with TRBJ1-1, with TRBD1 matching over 7 bases. The CDR3 consists of 15 residues. Germline V gives CDR1 SGHVS, CDR2 FNYEAQ. Trimming removed 1 base from V and 4 bases from J; junction bases left unmatched: 6. The CDR3 DNA reads as TGTGCCAGCAGCTTAGGTCCAGGGGGAGTCACTGAAGCTTTCTTT. It translates to CASSLGPGGVTEAFF.

This clonotype has ten or more counts. The chain combines TRBV7-6 with TRBJ2-3, with a weak D call TRBD1 (7 bases). V gave up 5 bases and J gave up 1 base, with 16 bases separating them. Per germline, CDR1 SGHVS and CDR2 FNYEAQ. The CDR3 consists of 16 residues. CDR3 nucleotides: TGTGCCAGCAGCCCCCAAGACAGGGAGGGCACAGATACGCAGTATTTT. Its protein is CASSPQDREGTDTQYF.

This clonotype was recorded at least ten times. The chain has TRBV27 and TRBJ1-2; 10 bases match TRBD1. The CDR3 extends over 15 amino acids. V shed 6 bases and J 7 bases; nucleotides not matched to a gene: 11. From germline, CDR1 is MNHEY and CDR2 SMNVEV (reference sequence). CDR3: CASSQGTGDVGGYTF. The DNA of the CDR3 is TGTGCCAGCAGCCAGGGGACAGGGGATGTTGGTGGCTACACCTTC.

This clonotype was seen repeatedly, ten times or more. The chain has TRBV29-1 and TRBJ2-7; tentatively, D is TRBD2 (5 bases). This CDR3 contains 14 residues. V was shortened by 7 bases and J by 3 bases, with 19 bases between the two germline ends. Germline lookup yields CDR1 SQVTM and CDR2 ANQGSEA. CDR3 in amino acids: CSAAGEGSYYEQYF. The DNA of the CDR3 is TGCAGCGCCGCCGGGGAAGGGAGCTACTACGAGCAGTACTTC.

This clonotype appeared a few times. One end of the junction is discordant with germline, which a read error may explain. The chain has TRBV5-1 and TRBJ2-6, with D possibly matching TRBD1 (5 bases). Germline CDR1 and CDR2: SGHRS and YFSETQ. The CDR3 runs 14 residues. The CDR3 here is CASQLDSGANVRTF. CDR3 bases: TGCGCCAGCCAGCTCGACTCTGGGGCCAACGTCCGGACTTTC.

The rearrangement links TRBV15 to TRBJ2-5; D perhaps matches TRBD2 (7 bases). The CDR3 length is 15 residues. Trimming removed 3 bases at V and 5 bases at J, with 16 bases between. Germline V CDR1 and CDR2: LNHNV, YYDKDF (reference sequence). In nucleotides, the CDR3 is TGTGCCACCAGCAGCCATCAGGGGAGGGTTGAGACCCAGTACTTC. Its protein is CATSSHQGRVETQYF.

The V and J genes are TRBV7-3 and TRBJ2-7; 8 bases fit TRBD2. Losses at the gene ends were 5 bases for V and 2 bases for J; bases not matched to a gene: 8. The CDR3 totals 15 residues. The germline CDR1 and CDR2 sequences are SGHTA and FQGTGA. The CDR3: CASSLASAGAYEQYF. The CDR3, as DNA: TGTGCCAGCAGCCTCGCCTCAGCGGGGGCCTACGAGCAGTACTTC.

This clonotype was seen only a few times. The V call is TRBV7-3, the J call TRBJ2-2; tentatively, D is TRBD1 (6 bases). The CDR3 runs to 13 residues. The V gene lost 1 base and the J gene lost 7 bases, with 7 bases spanning the gap. Germline lookup yields CDR1 SGHTA and CDR2 FQGTGA. The CDR3 sequence: CASSLIRGGELFF. The CDR3 DNA is TGTGCCAGCAGCTTAATCAGGGGCGGGGAGCTGTTTTTT.

The chain uses TRBV20-1 and TRBJ2-3, with D tentatively TRBD2 (5 bases). Germline CDR1 and CDR2: DFQATT and SNEGSKA (reference sequence). The V end lost 6 bases, the J end lost 2 bases, and 18 bases lay between the germline ends. CDR3 length equals 15 residues. CDR3 in amino acids: CSARGRHVLTDTQYF. The CDR3 DNA follows: TGCAGTGCCCGAGGGCGGCATGTGCTCACAGATACGCAGTATTTT.

This clonotype has a handful of counts. V and J are TRBV6-6 and TRBJ2-1; 8 nucleotides match TRBD2. The CDR3 sequence is 16 residues long. Germline trimming cut 8 bases from V and 6 bases from J; bases unmatched to any gene: 15. Germline values: CDR1 MNHNY, CDR2 SVGAGI (reference sequence). The CDR3 DNA sequence: TGTGCCAGCCTTTCATCAAGGAGCGGGGGACCCAATGAGCAGTTCTTC. Its protein is CASLSSRSGGPNEQFF.

This clonotype was seen at least ten times. The chain joins TRBV6-2 or TRBV6-3 to TRBJ1-2; TRBD1 is a possible D gene (5 bases). Looked up from germline, CDR1 is MNHEY and CDR2 is SVGEGT. Trimming removed 7 bases at V and 0 bases at J, with 12 bases between. The CDR3 contains 14 residues. CDR3 DNA sequence: TGTGCCAGCAAGGGGACGGAAGCTAACTATGGCTACACCTTC. Translating gives CASKGTEANYGYTF.

The chain combines TRBV7-9 with TRBJ1-2; D perhaps matches TRBD1 (6 bases). Looked up from germline, CDR1 is SEHNR and CDR2 is FQNEAQ (reference sequence). The CDR3 is 14 residues long. V was trimmed by 5 bases and J by 0 bases, leaving 10 bases between them. CDR3 amino acids: CASSPWGPNYGYTF. CDR3 coding DNA: TGTGCCAGCAGCCCGTGGGGGCCTAACTATGGCTACACCTTC.

The V gene is TRBV29-1, the J gene TRBJ1-2, with TRBD1 matching over 7 bases. CDR1 SQVTM and CDR2 ANQGSEA come from the germline V gene. The junction had 11 bases not matched to a gene; V was cut back by 7 bases and J by 0 bases. This CDR3 region has 15 residues. CDR3 DNA sequence: TGCAGCGGGGACAGCTGGGAACCAGCTAACTATGGCTACACCTTC. Its protein is CSGDSWEPANYGYTF. Complete variable domain (other parts from reference TRBV29-1 and TRBJ1-2): SAVISQKPSRDICQRGTSLTIQCQVDSQVTMMFWYRQQPGQSLTLIATANQGSEATYESGFVIDKFPISRPNLTFSTLTVSNMSPEDSSIYLCSGDSWEPANYGYTFGSGTRLTVV.

V and J are TRBV11-2 and TRBJ2-5, with D tentatively TRBD2 (7 bases). V was cut by 1 base and J by 1 base, with 16 bases left in between. Germline V CDR1 and CDR2: SGHAT, FQNNGV. There are 17 residues in the CDR3. DNA for the CDR3: TGTGCCAGCAGCTTAGGGATATGGCGGGGGCTCCAAGAGACCCAGTACTTC. This translates into CASSLGIWRGLQETQYF.

There are many counts of this clonotype. This rearrangement joins TRBV20-1 to TRBJ2-3; D possibly uses TRBD1 or TRBD2 (5 bases each). The CDR3 consists of 15 residues. Trimming stripped 0 bases from V and 3 bases from J, with 13 bases between. Per the germline V gene, CDR1 is DFQATT and CDR2 is SNEGSKA (reference sequence). The CDR3 DNA reads TGCAGTGCTAGAGATATCGGGGCGAGAACAGATACGCAGTATTTT. Its protein product is CSARDIGARTDTQYF.

A remark on this clonotype: Compared with germline, one end of the junction differs, possibly owing to a read error. V usage is TRBV12-3 or TRBV12-4 and J usage is TRBJ2-2; D might be TRBD2 (6 bases). CDR3 length equals 13 residues. CDR3 amino acids: CASSFRQGGELFF. The CDR3 region has the DNA TGTGCCAGCAGCTTTCGGCAGGGCGGGGAGTTGTTTTTT.

In this sample, this clonotype turned up many times. V and J are TRBV7-6 and TRBJ2-1; 7 bases map to TRBD2. Germline CDR1 and CDR2: SGHVS and FNYEAQ. Unmatched junction bases numbered 4, after V lost 5 bases and J lost 6 bases. This CDR3 comprises 13 residues. The CDR3 spells CASSEGLLNEQFF. CDR3 nucleotides: TGTGCCAGCAGCGAGGGACTACTCAATGAGCAGTTCTTC.

This rearrangement joins TRBV7-2 to TRBJ2-5; the D is unclear. CDR3 length: 14 amino acids. Germline CDR1 and CDR2: SGHTA and FQGNSA. With 2 bases removed from V and 5 bases from J, the gap between germline ends came to 12 bases. The CDR3 coding sequence is TGTGCCAGCAGCTTATTTGTGGGCCAGGAGACCCAGTACTTC. Translated, it gives CASSLFVGQETQYF.

In this sample, this clonotype turned up many times. V gene TRBV3-1 combines with J gene TRBJ2-4, with a possible D match to TRBD2 (6 bases). The CDR3 is made up of 13 amino acids. The germline V gene has CDR1 LGHDT and CDR2 YNNKEL (reference sequence). The germline V and J ends were trimmed by 11 bases and 1 base, with 12 bases remaining between them. CDR3 bases: TGTGCCGTGGAGGGAATGGCCAAAAACATTCAGTACTTC. It yields the protein CAVEGMAKNIQYF. The whole variable domain, filled in from reference TRBV3-1 and TRBJ2-4, reads DTAVSQTPKYLVTQMGNDKSIKCEQNLGHDTMYWYKQDSKKFLKIMFSYNNKELIINETVPNRFSPKSPDKAHLNLHINSLELGDSAVYFCAVEGMAKNIQYFGAGTRLSVL.

V gene TRBV27 combines with J gene TRBJ2-3; no clear D. CDR1 MNHEY and CDR2 SMNVEV come from the germline V gene (reference sequence). Between the trimmed V and J ends, which lost 2 bases and 5 bases, there was a span of 11 bases. This CDR3 spans 14 amino acids. The CDR3 loop is CASSLGVVGDTQYF. Here the CDR3 DNA reads TGTGCCAGCAGTTTAGGAGTTGTCGGAGATACGCAGTATTTT.

This clonotype was seen more than once but under ten times. In nucleotides, the CDR3 is TGTGCCAGCAGCCCGGCGAATCAGCCCCAGCATTTT. Translated: CASSPANQPQHF. V gene TRBV7-9 combines with J gene TRBJ1-5; D unresolved. The V and J ends lost 5 bases and 4 bases respectively, with 6 bases between them. The germline CDR1 and CDR2 sequences are SEHNR and FQNEAQ (reference sequence). The CDR3 runs to 12 residues.